These T cell receptor beta chains were read from a single sample in a study of cytomegalovirus exposure and HLA in healthy donors. The assay was immunoSEQ multiplex PCR, and TCRdb's table has in-frame clones only and misses some. The sample contains roughly 230,000 clones, roughly 81% of which appear only once. Sample: PBMCs. The receptors were sampled from a girl aged 2 to 9 in good health and CMV-seronegative. CDR3s include the opening cysteine and the closing phenylalanine or tryptophan. A D gene is named only where the DNA matches it firmly. Size is omitted from some rows. Given values are once, few, many or a class for expanded clones.

CDR3nt,CDR3aa,v_gene,abundance,d_gene,j_gene
TGTGCCAGTAGTATCGACCAGGGCGGACCAAACATTCAGTACTTC,CASSIDQGGPNIQYF,TRBV19,.,.,TRBJ2-4
TGTGCCAGCAGCTTTGCGCTTTCGCGTCTCTACAATGAGCAGTTCTTC,CASSFALSRLYNEQFF,TRBV12-1,.,.,TRBJ2-1
TGTGCCACTCCTAGCGGGATAATCGGTGTCCACAATGAGCAGTTCTTC,CATPSGIIGVHNEQFF,TRBV19,.,TRBD2,TRBJ2-1
TGTGCCAGCAGACTAGGGGGCAGACTTAACTATGGCTACACCTTC,CASRLGGRLNYGYTF,TRBV27,once,TRBD1,TRBJ1-2
TGTGCCAGCAGTTACCGCCTCTGGGGGGATGAGCAGTTCTTC,CASSYRLWGDEQFF,TRBV6-5,.,.,TRBJ2-1
TGCGCCAACCCTTACTTCACAGATACGCAGTATTTT,CANPYFTDTQYF,TRBV10-1,.,.,TRBJ2-3
TGTGCCAGCAGTGAAGCTGGGGACAGGGGGTATAGGGTCTCTGGAAACACCATATATTTT,CASSEAGDRGYRVSGNTIYF,TRBV6-1,.,TRBD1,TRBJ1-3
TGTGCCAGCAGCCAAGATATCGGGTACTCTGGGGCCAACGTCCTGACTTTC,CASSQDIGYSGANVLTF,TRBV4-2,.,.,TRBJ2-6
TGCGCCAGCAGCCTTCCGGGACAGCCTAATTCACCCCTCCACTTT,CASSLPGQPNSPLHF,TRBV4-1,.,TRBD1,TRBJ1-6
TGTGCCAGCAGAGAGTCCGGTTCGCAGCCCCAGCATTTT,CASRESGSQPQHF,TRBV6-1,.,.,TRBJ1-5
TGTGCCAGCTCAATGGACAGGGTTAGCAATCAGCCCCAGCATTTT,CASSMDRVSNQPQHF,TRBV27,.,TRBD1,TRBJ1-5
TGTGCCAGCAGTGAACGGTCGGACTCACGCATGAACACTGAAGCTTTCTTT,CASSERSDSRMNTEAFF,TRBV6-1,.,.,TRBJ1-1
TGCGCCAGCAGCTTGGATGGGCTCACAGATACGCAGTATTTT,CASSLDGLTDTQYF,TRBV5-1,.,.,TRBJ2-3
TGTGCCAGCAGTCTCTCCGGGACAGGGGACGAGACCCAGTACTTC,CASSLSGTGDETQYF,TRBV4-2,.,TRBD1,TRBJ2-5
TGCGCCAGCAGCCCCGGGACTAGCGGGAGGCCTAGCACAGATACGCAGTATTTT,CASSPGTSGRPSTDTQYF,TRBV5-1,once,TRBD2,TRBJ2-3
TGTGCCAGCACCCCAGGGAGGGGAGCTTTCTTT,CASTPGRGAFF,TRBV9,once,.,TRBJ1-1
TGTGCCAGCAGTTACCGCCTAGCGGGAAGCTACAATGAGCAGTTCTTC,CASSYRLAGSYNEQFF,TRBV6-6,.,TRBD2,TRBJ2-1
TGTGCCAGCAGTTACTCGATTCATGGGACTAGCAATGAGCAGTTCTTC,CASSYSIHGTSNEQFF,TRBV6-5,.,TRBD2,TRBJ2-1